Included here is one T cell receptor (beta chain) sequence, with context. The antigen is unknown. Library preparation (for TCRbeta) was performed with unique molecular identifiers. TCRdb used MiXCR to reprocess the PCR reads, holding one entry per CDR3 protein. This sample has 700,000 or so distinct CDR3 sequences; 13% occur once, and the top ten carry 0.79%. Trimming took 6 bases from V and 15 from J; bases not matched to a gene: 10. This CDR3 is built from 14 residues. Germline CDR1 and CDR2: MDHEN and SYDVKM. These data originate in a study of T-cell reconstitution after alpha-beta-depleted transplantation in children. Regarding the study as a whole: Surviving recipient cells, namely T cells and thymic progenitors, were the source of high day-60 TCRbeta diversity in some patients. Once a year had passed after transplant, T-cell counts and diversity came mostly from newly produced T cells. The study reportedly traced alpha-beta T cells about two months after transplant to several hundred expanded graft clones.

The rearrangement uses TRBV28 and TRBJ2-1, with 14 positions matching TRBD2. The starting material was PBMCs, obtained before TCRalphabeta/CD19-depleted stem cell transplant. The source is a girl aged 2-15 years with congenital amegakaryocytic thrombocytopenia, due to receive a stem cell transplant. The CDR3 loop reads CASRRIGLAGGWFF. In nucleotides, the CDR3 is TGTGCCAGCAGACGAATCGGACTAGCGGGAGGTTGGTTCTTC. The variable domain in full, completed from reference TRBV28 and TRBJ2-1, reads DVKVTQSSRYLVKRTGEKVFLECVQDMDHENMFWYRQDPGLGLRLIYFSYDVKMKEKGDIPEGYSVSREKKERFSLILESASTNQTSMYLCASRRIGLAGGWFFGPGTRLTVL.